One and the same sample provided the 5 T cell receptor beta chains below, sequenced in a study of blood T cell repertoires in COVID-19. Generated by immunoSEQ multiplex PCR, the TCRdb table keeps only in-frame clones and is missing some. The data contain tens of thousands of clones, approximately 85% of them singletons. The sample comprised peripheral blood. The receptors here all came from a human donor in a cohort sampled during active COVID-19.

The chain employs TRBV27 and TRBJ2-1; possible D gene TRBD1, 5 bases. The CDR3 contains 17 residues. V was shortened by 1 base and J by 2 bases, with 15 bases between the two germline ends. Germline V lookup: CDR1 MNHEY, CDR2 SMNVEV (reference sequence). CDR3 bases: TGTGCCAGCAGTTTATTTTGGTGGCAGGACACCTACAATGAGCAGTTCTTC. Protein product: CASSLFWWQDTYNEQFF.

Written as DNA, the CDR3 is TGTGCCAGCAGGCCGACAGGGACTGAAAAACTGTTTTTT. It is translated as CASRPTGTEKLFF. The rearrangement joins TRBV7-2 to TRBJ1-4; 7 bases match TRBD1. Germline-derived CDR1 and CDR2 are SGHTA and FQGNSA. The ends lost 6 bases at V and 7 bases at J; junction bases unmatched: 5. This CDR3 is 13 amino acids long.

This clone has just one count. The chain recombines TRBV5-5 with TRBJ2-7; 12 bases align to TRBD2. This CDR3 contains 19 residues. The germline V gene has CDR1 SGHKS and CDR2 YYEKEE (reference sequence). J lost 0 bases, V lost 0 bases, and 10 bases had no gene match. The CDR3 sequence is CASSLGLGSTSGSSYEQYF. The DNA of the CDR3 is TGTGCCAGCAGCTTGGGGTTAGGGTCGACTAGCGGGAGCTCCTACGAGCAGTACTTC.

This clone came up once. The chain has TRBV4-3 and TRBJ2-7, with 7 bases identical to TRBD1. Unmatched junction bases numbered 5, after V lost 3 bases and J lost 3 bases. Germline values: CDR1 LGHNA, CDR2 YSLEER. The CDR3 spans 14 residues. The CDR3: CASSQSGQFYEQYF. The CDR3 coding sequence is TGCGCCAGCAGCCAGTCGGGACAGTTCTACGAGCAGTACTTC.

The J gene is TRBJ1-2, the V gene TRBV7-9; the D is unclear. Trimming pared 4 bases from V and 5 bases from J, leaving 17 bases between. Germline CDR1 and CDR2: SEHNR and FQNEAQ (reference sequence). The CDR3 covers 15 residues. CDR3 amino acids: CASSSEGYREYGYTF. CDR3 DNA sequence: TGTGCCAGCAGCTCCGAAGGGTATCGGGAATATGGCTACACCTTC.